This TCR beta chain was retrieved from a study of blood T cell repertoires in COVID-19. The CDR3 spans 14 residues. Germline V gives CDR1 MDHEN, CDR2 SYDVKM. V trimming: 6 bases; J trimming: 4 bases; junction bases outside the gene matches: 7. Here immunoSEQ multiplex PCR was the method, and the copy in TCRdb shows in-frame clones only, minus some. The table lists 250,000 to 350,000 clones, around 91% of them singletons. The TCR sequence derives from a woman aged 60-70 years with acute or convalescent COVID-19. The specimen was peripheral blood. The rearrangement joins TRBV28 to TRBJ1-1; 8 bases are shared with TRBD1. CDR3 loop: CASSLRGRGTEAFF. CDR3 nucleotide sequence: TGTGCCAGCAGCCTCAGGGGGCGCGGCACTGAAGCTTTCTTT.